The 19 T cell receptor beta chains below were found in one sample sequenced in a study of blood T cell repertoires in COVID-19 (dated by TCRdb to 2018 to 2020). Libraries were prepared through the immunoSEQ multiplex PCR assay. Here the immuneACCESS table is served through TCRdb, limited to in-frame sequences with V and J called. Missing clones are a known gap in these copies; in checked studies unresolved V genes cover under half, and the rest lacks a known reason. The sample records 150,000 to 200,000 clones, roughly 80% of which are singletons. Approximately 15% of the sample is held by the ten biggest clonotypes. Sequencing was done on a sample of peripheral blood. Receptors originate from an older woman with COVID-19, enrolled during active disease.

This clone was detected once. The chain couples TRBV5-1 to TRBJ1-1; TRBD1 agrees at 8 bases. This CDR3 is built from 15 residues. V lost 2 bases, J lost 1 base, and 4 bases stayed unmatched. Looked up from germline, CDR1 is SGHRS and CDR2 is YFSETQ. The CDR3 reads CASSLRGQANTEAFF. CDR3 coding DNA: TGCGCCAGCAGCTTAAGGGGACAGGCGAACACTGAAGCTTTCTTT.

The chain uses TRBV5-1 and TRBJ1-1; the match to TRBD1 covers 7 bases. CDR3 length equals 14 residues. Germline assignment: CDR1 SGHRS and CDR2 YFSETQ. Trimming took 2 bases from V and 4 from J; bases not matched to a gene: 5. CDR3 sequence (DNA): TGCGCCAGCAGCTTCGACAGGGTGGCCACTGAAGCTTTCTTT. Protein sequence: CASSFDRVATEAFF.

The V and J genes are TRBV28 and TRBJ1-6; no reliable D call. V was clipped by 6 bases and J by 1 base, with 16 bases between them. Germline assignment: CDR1 MDHEN and CDR2 SYDVKM. CDR3 size: 17 residues. This CDR3 reads CASRTGSRGSYNSPLHF. CDR3 coding DNA: TGTGCCAGCAGGACCGGGAGCCGAGGATCCTATAATTCACCCCTCCACTTT.

The chain employs TRBV5-4 and TRBJ1-2, with D tentatively TRBD1 (6 bases). CDR3 length: 15 residues. The ends were cut back, 4 bases at V and 3 bases at J, with 16 bases in the middle. Germline V gene lookup returns CDR1 SGHNT and CDR2 YYREEE (reference sequence). The CDR3 here is CASSLPRGGDYGYTF. The CDR3 DNA follows: TGTGCCAGCAGCCTTCCTCGGGGGGGCGACTATGGCTACACCTTC.

This clone was observed once. This chain links TRBV5-1 with TRBJ2-3; 9 bases match TRBD2. The CDR3 extends over 16 amino acids. V lost 2 bases and J lost 4; bases outside the gene matches: 8. Germline CDR1 SGHRS, CDR2 YFSETQ. The CDR3 is CASSFLLAGRADTQYF. The CDR3 DNA sequence: TGCGCCAGCAGCTTCCTCCTAGCGGGACGGGCAGATACGCAGTATTTT.

In this sample, this clone turned up a few times. This CDR3 is also generated by other DNA sequences in the sample. V usage is TRBV20-1 and J usage is TRBJ2-5, with D unresolved. This CDR3 is built from 11 residues. V was trimmed by 8 bases and J by 0 bases, leaving 7 bases between them. Per germline, CDR1 DFQATT and CDR2 SNEGSKA (reference sequence). CDR3 nucleotide sequence: TGCAGTCCCGAGTACCAAGAGACCCAGTACTTC. The encoded protein is CSPEYQETQYF.

The V gene is TRBV6-5, the J gene TRBJ1-2; D might be TRBD1 (5 bases). Trimming removed 2 bases at V and 2 bases at J, with 6 bases between. This CDR3 region has 13 residues. Germline V gene sequence: CDR1 MNHEY, CDR2 SVGAGI. For the CDR3, the DNA is TGTGCCAGCAGTTACAAGGGGAACTATGGCTACACCTTC. It encodes CASSYKGNYGYTF.

CDR3 protein: CASSLGAGDYGYTF. The CDR3 DNA reads as TGTGCCAGCAGCTTAGGGGCAGGCGACTATGGCTACACCTTC. This rearrangement joins TRBV7-9 to TRBJ1-2; D is uncertain. Trimming removed 1 base at V and 3 bases at J, with 9 bases between. Germline values: CDR1 SEHNR, CDR2 FQNEAQ (reference sequence). This CDR3 is 14 amino acids long.

The table lists this clone with a few counts. J is TRBJ2-3 and V is TRBV10-3; D ambiguous. Germline assignment: CDR1 ENHRY and CDR2 SYGVKD. The CDR3 has 14 residues. With 6 bases removed from V and 2 bases from J, the gap between germline ends came to 12 bases. CDR3 sequence reads: CAIRDWVSTDTQYF. CDR3 nucleotide sequence: TGTGCCATCAGAGACTGGGTTTCCACAGATACGCAGTATTTT.

V is TRBV19 and J is TRBJ2-1; 9 bases align to TRBD2. This CDR3 has 16 residues. Per the germline V gene, CDR1 is LNHDA and CDR2 is SQIVND (reference sequence). The J segment lost 7 bases and the V segment lost 2 bases, leaving 9 bases of the junction unmatched. The chain's CDR3 is CASSIRGAGGENEQFF. In DNA form, the CDR3 reads TGTGCCAGTAGTATAAGGGGAGCGGGAGGAGAGAATGAGCAGTTCTTC.

The J gene is TRBJ2-2, the V gene TRBV7-2; TRBD2 aligns across 9 bases. The trim removed 3 bases at V and 6 bases at J, leaving 14 bases unmatched. CDR3 size: 18 residues. The germline V gene has CDR1 SGHTA and CDR2 FQGNSA. CDR3 coding DNA: TGTGCCAGCAGCTTTTCCGGGTCCGGGACTAGCTATCCCGGGGAGCTGTTTTTT. It is translated as CASSFSGSGTSYPGELFF.

Notes on this clone: Other nucleotide sequences from this sample produce the same CDR3. The chain is built from TRBV20-1 and TRBJ2-7, with D tentatively TRBD2 (5 bases). The CDR3 covers 14 residues. V was cut by 3 bases and J by 0 bases, with 12 bases left in between. CDR1 is DFQATT, CDR2 SNEGSKA, per germline (reference sequence). CDR3 loop: CSASPSGDSYEQYF. The CDR3, as DNA: TGCAGTGCTAGTCCCAGCGGAGACTCCTACGAGCAGTACTTC.

This clone was seen only a few times. The chain's CDR3 is CAWSARGYGYTF. CDR3 bases: TGTGCCTGGAGTGCCAGGGGGTATGGCTACACCTTC. V and J are TRBV30 and TRBJ1-2, with TRBD1 identical over 7 bases. CDR3 size: 12 residues. Per the germline V gene, CDR1 is GTSNPN and CDR2 is SVGIG (reference sequence). V was pared by 1 base and J by 5 bases, with 1 base of the junction left unmatched. Supplemented by reference TRBV30 and TRBJ1-2, the full variable domain reads SQTIHQWPATLVQPVGSPLSLECTVEGTSNPNLYWYRQAAGRGLQLLFYSVGIGQISSEVPQNLSASRPQDRQFILSSKKLLLSDSGFYLCAWSARGYGYTFGSGTRLTVV.

The J gene is TRBJ1-4, the V gene TRBV28; D not resolved. Germline loops: CDR1 MDHEN, CDR2 SYDVKM. V was cut by 3 bases and J by 12 bases, with 14 bases left in between. CDR3 length: 13 amino acids. This CDR3 reads CASSFRGNGELFF. In nucleotides, the CDR3 is TGTGCCAGCAGTTTCCGAGGTAACGGGGAACTGTTTTTT.

This clone has only a few counts. The chain has TRBV7-9 and TRBJ1-6; D ambiguous. The CDR3 contains 14 residues. The V gene's germline CDR1 is SEHNR and CDR2 FQNEAQ (reference sequence). The V gene lost 7 bases and the J gene lost 6 bases, with 13 bases spanning the gap. The CDR3 reads CASNPGAPNSPLHF. As DNA, the CDR3 is TGTGCCAGCAACCCCGGAGCTCCTAATTCACCCCTCCACTTT.

The V and J genes are TRBV6-5 and TRBJ1-5; no clear D gene. The CDR3 has 15 amino acids. Trimming stripped 0 bases from V and 2 bases from J, with 8 bases between. Looked up from germline, CDR1 is MNHEY and CDR2 is SVGAGI. CDR3 sequence: CASSYSWQGNQPQHF. CDR3 nucleotide sequence: TGTGCCAGCAGTTACTCATGGCAGGGCAATCAGCCCCAGCATTTT.

V usage is TRBV5-1 and J usage is TRBJ2-5, with 8 bases identical to TRBD2. CDR1 and CDR2 (germline): SGHRS, YFSETQ. The CDR3 covers 15 residues. Losses at the gene ends were 5 bases for V and 4 bases for J; bases not matched to a gene: 10. The CDR3 sequence is CASRPLGGGPETQYF. In nucleotides, the CDR3 is TGCGCCAGCAGGCCCCTCGGGGGGGGCCCAGAGACCCAGTACTTC.

The chain couples TRBV25-1 to TRBJ2-5; perhaps TRBD2 as D (6 bases). V gave up 2 bases and J gave up 1 base, with 8 bases separating them. Germline CDR1 is MGHDK and CDR2 is SYGVNS. The CDR3 is made up of 14 amino acids. This chain's CDR3 is CASSERDFQETQYF. The CDR3 DNA follows: TGTGCCAGCAGTGAACGGGACTTCCAAGAGACCCAGTACTTC. Full variable domain (outside the CDR3, taken from reference TRBV25-1 and TRBJ2-5): EADIYQTPRYLVIGTGKKITLECSQTMGHDKMYWYQQDPGMELHLIHYSYGVNSTEKGDLSSESTVSRIRTEHFPLTLESARPSHTSQYLCASSERDFQETQYFGPGTRLLVL.

The rearrangement joins TRBV30 to TRBJ1-6; 9 bases agree with TRBD1. The CDR3 runs 14 residues. The trim removed 4 bases at V and 10 bases at J, leaving 8 bases unmatched. Germline loops: CDR1 GTSNPN, CDR2 SVGIG (reference sequence). The CDR3 DNA sequence: TGTGCCTGGACCCTGGGACAGGGCGCGTCACCCCTCCACTTT. Protein sequence: CAWTLGQGASPLHF.